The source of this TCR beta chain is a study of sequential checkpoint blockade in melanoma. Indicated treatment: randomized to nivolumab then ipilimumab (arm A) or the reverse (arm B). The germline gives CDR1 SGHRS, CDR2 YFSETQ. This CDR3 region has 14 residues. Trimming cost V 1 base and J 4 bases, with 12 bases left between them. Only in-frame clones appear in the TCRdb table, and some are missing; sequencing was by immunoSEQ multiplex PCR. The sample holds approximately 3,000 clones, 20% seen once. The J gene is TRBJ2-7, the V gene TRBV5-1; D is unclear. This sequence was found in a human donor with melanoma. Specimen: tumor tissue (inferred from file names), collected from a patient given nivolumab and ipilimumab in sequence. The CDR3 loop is CASSLLDPKYEQYF. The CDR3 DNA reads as TGCGCCAGCAGCTTGTTAGACCCAAAATACGAGCAGTACTTC.